This TCR beta chain is drawn from a study of OX40 agonist ivuxolimab in advanced cancers. Study results and caveats: CD4+ and CD8+ blood T cells expanded clonally by week 6 at 0.1 to 3.0 mg/kg. CD8+ T cells were the subset that, on average, had more expanded clones than CD4+. The antigens recognized by the expanded peripheral T cells, that is their antigen specificity, were not determined.

As for this clone: Its specificity is not known.

Repertoires were generated with immunoSEQ multiplex PCR, while TCRdb's copy carries only in-frame clones and drops some. The table has tens of thousands of clones, approximately 79% seen once. This CDR3 is 16 amino acids long. Per the germline V gene, CDR1 is KGHSH and CDR2 is LQKENI. V dropped 3 bases and J dropped 2 bases, with 11 bases sitting between them. Material: CD4+ or CD8+ T cells sorted from blood, obtained in a trial of the OX40 agonist ivuxolimab. The source of this sequence is an adult with an advanced solid tumor such as melanoma, head and neck, liver or kidney cancer. The V call is TRBV18, the J call TRBJ2-6; D gene uncertain. This CDR3 reads CASSPPPVAGANVLTF. The CDR3 coding sequence is TGTGCCAGCTCACCTCCCCCTGTTGCTGGGGCCAACGTCCTGACTTTC.